The 19 T cell receptor beta chains below all came from one sample that was sequenced in a study of blood T cell repertoires in COVID-19. Profiled with immunoSEQ multiplex PCR; TCRdb holds only in-frame clones, not every one. Among approximately 54,000 clones listed, roughly 88% were seen once. The sample was peripheral blood. These receptors came from a human donor in a cohort sampled during active COVID-19.

This clone was seen a few times. The chain is built from TRBV27 and TRBJ2-7, with 9 bases identical to TRBD1. Looked up from germline, CDR1 is MNHEY and CDR2 is SMNVEV (reference sequence). This CDR3 region has 14 residues. J lost 3 bases, V lost 9 bases, and 9 bases had no gene match. The CDR3 nucleotides are TGTGCCAGTATGACGGGACAGGGAAACTACGAGCAGTACTTC. Protein: CASMTGQGNYEQYF.

In its sample, this clone was seen once. The rearrangement uses TRBV3-1 (or the pseudogene TRBV3-2) and TRBJ2-7; 9 bases are shared with TRBD1. This CDR3 comprises 15 residues. The germline gives CDR1 LGHDT, CDR2 YNNKEL (reference sequence). V lost 3 bases, J lost 3 bases, and 6 bases stayed unmatched. The CDR3 reads CASSQVPGQGYEQYF. CDR3 nucleotides: TGTGCCAGCAGCCAGGTACCGGGACAGGGCTACGAGCAGTACTTC.

CDR3 in amino acids: CASSYSRENTEAFF. The CDR3 DNA reads as TGTGCCAGCAGTTACTCGAGGGAGAACACTGAAGCTTTCTTT. The chain has TRBV6-2 or TRBV6-3 and TRBJ1-1; no definite D call. The CDR3 spans 14 residues. The germline gives CDR1 MNHEY, CDR2 SVGEGT. V lost 0 bases and J 1 base, leaving 6 bases between the germline ends.

This clone was observed a handful of times. This chain joins TRBV19 and TRBJ1-5; 7 bases agree with TRBD1. CDR3 length: 17 residues. Germline CDR1 and CDR2: LNHDA and SQIVND (reference sequence). V was clipped by 3 bases and J by 3 bases; unmatched bases: 11. The CDR3 DNA is TGTGCCAGTAGTATTTTGGGAGAGGGGGCCCTCAATCAGCCCCAGCATTTT. Protein sequence: CASSILGEGALNQPQHF.

This chain connects TRBV10-3 to TRBJ2-1; a possible D gene is TRBD2 (5 bases). Germline values: CDR1 ENHRY, CDR2 SYGVKD. This CDR3 is 12 amino acids long. V shed 6 bases and J shed 6 bases, with 9 bases lying between them. The CDR3 DNA sequence: TGTGCCATCAGGGGTACTAGCAATGAGCAGTTCTTC. This encodes CAIRGTSNEQFF.

The rearrangement uses TRBV29-1 and TRBJ1-1; D is uncertain. The CDR3 contains 11 residues. Trimming took 6 bases from V and 3 from J, leaving 8 bases between them. CDR1 is SQVTM and CDR2 is ANQGSEA in the germline V gene. CDR3 sequence reads: CSVYRHTEAFF. Here the CDR3 DNA reads TGCAGCGTGTACAGACACACTGAAGCTTTCTTT.

DNA for the CDR3: TGTGCCAGTAGCGACAGCTCCTATAGCAATCAGCCCCAGCATTTT. This codes for CASSDSSYSNQPQHF. V usage is TRBV19 and J usage is TRBJ1-5; TRBD1 is a possible D gene (5 bases). CDR1 is LNHDA and CDR2 is SQIVND in the germline V gene (reference sequence). The CDR3 contains 15 residues. Between the trimmed V and J ends, which lost 6 bases and 0 bases, there was a span of 12 bases.

This chain uses TRBV5-6 with TRBJ2-3, with D maybe TRBD1 (6 bases). Per germline, CDR1 SGHDT and CDR2 YYEEEE. The CDR3 extends over 15 amino acids. V lost 3 bases and J lost 2, with 13 bases in between. The CDR3 bases are TGTGCCAGCAGCTATACAGGGACGATCACAGATACGCAGTATTTT. Its translation: CASSYTGTITDTQYF.

This sequence joins TRBV4-2 and TRBJ2-2; 8 nucleotides match TRBD2. V gave up 1 base and J gave up 6 bases; unmatched junction bases: 4. The length of the CDR3 is 15 residues. Germline V gene sequence: CDR1 LGHNA, CDR2 YNFKEQ. The CDR3, as DNA: TGTGCCAGCAGCCAAGTCATCGGGGGGGCCGGGGAGCTGTTTTTT. It codes for CASSQVIGGAGELFF.

This clone was recorded once. The chain uses TRBV5-6 and TRBJ2-3, with D possibly matching TRBD2 (6 bases). This CDR3 has 16 amino acids. Germline V lookup: CDR1 SGHDT, CDR2 YYEEEE. V dropped 4 bases and J dropped 2 bases, with 17 bases sitting between them. CDR3 region: CASSLLSDYLTDTQYF. As DNA, the CDR3 is TGTGCCAGCAGCCTCCTGTCGGACTACCTCACAGATACGCAGTATTTT.

This clone was picked up one time. V is TRBV6-2 or TRBV6-3 and J is TRBJ2-1; perhaps TRBD2 as D (5 bases). This CDR3 spans 12 amino acids. The V end was cut by 5 bases, the J end by 10 bases, with 12 bases between. Germline CDR1 MNHEY, CDR2 SVGEGT. CDR3 sequence reads: CASSRSGSEQFF. The CDR3 bases are TGTGCCAGCAGTCGATCTGGGAGCGAGCAGTTCTTC.

The rearrangement joins TRBV4-1 to TRBJ2-7, with 10 bases that match TRBD1. V shed 2 bases, J shed 3 bases, and the junction held 7 bases outside the gene matches. This CDR3 spans 16 amino acids. Germline values: CDR1 MGHRA, CDR2 YSYEKL. The CDR3 DNA is TGCGCCAGCAGCCAACAGACAGGGGGCATATACTACGAGCAGTACTTC. The encoded protein is CASSQQTGGIYYEQYF.

This clone is medium-sized (0.01 to 0.1%) within its sample. This rearrangement joins TRBV9 to TRBJ1-1; TRBD1 agrees at 7 bases. The length of the CDR3 is 15 residues. V was clipped by 3 bases and J by 0 bases; unmatched bases: 5. Germline V gene sequence: CDR1 SGDLS, CDR2 YYNGEE. The CDR3 DNA sequence: TGTGCCAGCAGCGCCCCACAGGGGCTGAACACTGAAGCTTTCTTT. Its translation is CASSAPQGLNTEAFF.

This clone was picked up a small number of times. The V gene is TRBV6-1, the J gene TRBJ1-2, with 9 positions matching TRBD1. J gave up 7 bases and V 0 bases, and 6 bases lay outside the gene matches. From germline, CDR1 is MNHNS and CDR2 SASEGT. There are 15 residues in the CDR3. The CDR3 loop is CASSEALGTGSGYTF. DNA of the CDR3: TGTGCCAGCAGTGAAGCGCTTGGGACAGGGTCTGGCTACACCTTC.

The chain uses TRBV19 and TRBJ2-6; the D gene is possibly TRBD2 (5 bases). The CDR3 is 17 residues long. V was shortened by 0 bases and J by 2 bases, with 11 bases between the two germline ends. Germline CDR1 is LNHDA and CDR2 is SQIVND (reference sequence). CDR3 in amino acids: CASSIDLSGTGANVLTF. As DNA, the CDR3 is TGTGCCAGTAGTATAGATCTATCGGGGACTGGGGCCAACGTCCTGACTTTC.

V gene TRBV19 combines with J gene TRBJ1-2; D is possibly TRBD1 (6 bases). The CDR3 is 15 amino acids. Germline lookup yields CDR1 LNHDA and CDR2 SQIVND (reference sequence). Trimming pared 6 bases from V and 3 bases from J, leaving 17 bases between. This chain's CDR3 is CASSLRTETYYGYTF. For the CDR3, the DNA is TGTGCCAGTAGCCTCAGGACAGAGACCTACTATGGCTACACCTTC.

This sequence joins TRBV4-2 and TRBJ1-1; D unclear. Trimming removed 1 base from V and 1 base from J, with 19 bases in between. Germline loops: CDR1 LGHNA, CDR2 YNFKEQ. CDR3 length: 18 amino acids. CDR3 region: CASSQAQERGNGNTEAFF. Here the CDR3 DNA reads TGTGCCAGCAGCCAAGCCCAAGAGAGAGGAAATGGGAACACTGAAGCTTTCTTT.

This sequence joins TRBV9 and TRBJ1-1; the D is unclear. Trimming left V 0 bases short and J 4 bases short, with 10 bases between. The CDR3 has 14 residues. Germline V gene lookup returns CDR1 SGDLS and CDR2 YYNGEE. CDR3 in amino acids: CASSVAQRATEAFF. The CDR3 region has the DNA TGTGCCAGCAGCGTAGCTCAGAGGGCCACTGAAGCTTTCTTT.

This clone was counted a single time. The chain combines TRBV5-6 with TRBJ2-7, with D possibly matching TRBD2 (6 bases). Deletions cut 4 bases from V and 0 bases from J, with 11 bases between. There are 14 residues in the CDR3. Germline-derived CDR1 and CDR2 are SGHDT and YYEEEE. CDR3 sequence reads: CASSPLASSYEQYF. The CDR3 nucleotides are TGTGCCAGCAGCCCGCTAGCGAGCTCCTACGAGCAGTACTTC.